The 15 T cell receptor beta chains presented below share a single source sample, sequenced in a study of blood T cells in healthy people across ages. Sample-barcoded 5' priming and a J-beta primer mix drove a second PCR of 7 to 11 cycles. In TCRdb, the 5' RACE reads were re-called with MiXCR into one record per CDR3 protein. The sample includes about 1.1 million distinct CDR3 sequences, more than 30% of them seen just once. The sequenced material came from blood. The receptor set was obtained from a man aged 18 to 29 in good health.

This clonotype turned up a few times. V and J are TRBV14 and TRBJ1-2; D gene unclear. CDR3 length equals 17 residues. The ends were cut back, 1 base at V and 0 bases at J, with 15 bases in the middle. Germline V gene data show CDR1 as SGHDN and CDR2 as FVKESK. Written as DNA, the CDR3 is TGTGCCAGCAGCCAAGTTGGGCGAGACATACCTAACTATGGCTACACCTTC. It specifies CASSQVGRDIPNYGYTF.

The chain joins TRBV7-2 to TRBJ2-7; 7 bases line up with TRBD2. The J call may be incorrect, as the DNA end agrees better with TRBJ2-5. This CDR3 comprises 14 residues. CDR1 SGHTA and CDR2 FQGNSA come from the germline V gene. For the CDR3, the DNA is TGTGCCAGCAGCTTCATAGGGAGGGGAGAGACCCAGTACTTC. Its translation is CASSFIGRGETQYF.

V usage is TRBV29-1 and J usage is TRBJ1-1, with D possibly TRBD1 on 5 matching bases. This CDR3 has 14 amino acids. Per germline, CDR1 SQVTM and CDR2 ANQGSEA. Deletions cut 6 bases from V and 0 bases from J, with 14 bases between. The CDR3, as DNA: TGCAGCGTCGGGACGGCGGATATGAACACTGAAGCTTTCTTT. This codes for CSVGTADMNTEAFF.

Details on this clonotype: Mismatch with germline at one junction end may stem from a read error. J is TRBJ1-2 and V is TRBV2; 9 bases are a match to TRBD1. CDR3 size: 13 residues. The germline CDR1 and CDR2 sequences are SNHLY and FYNNEI. This CDR3 is CVSQDDRGYGYTF. The DNA for the CDR3 is TGTGTCAGCCAAGATGACAGGGGGTATGGCTACACCTTC.

The chain is built from TRBV12-3 or TRBV12-4 and TRBJ2-5; D tentatively reads TRBD1 or TRBD2 (5 bases each). Near its end, the DNA agrees better with TRBJ2-7, so the J call may be wrong. The length of the CDR3 is 11 residues. CDR3 residues: CASGQFYEQYF. CDR3 nucleotide sequence: TGTGCCTCGGGGCAGTTCTACGAGCAGTACTTC.

This clonotype was recorded a few times. This chain links TRBV5-1 with TRBJ2-7; D is possibly TRBD1 (5 bases). The ends were cut back, 3 bases at V and 1 base at J, with 14 bases in the middle. The germline CDR1 and CDR2 sequences are SGHRS and YFSETQ. This CDR3 is 15 amino acids long. CDR3 loop: CASSSDTGVSYEQYF. The CDR3 DNA follows: TGCGCCAGCAGCTCAGACACAGGAGTTTCCTACGAGCAGTACTTC.

This clonotype was observed a few times. The CDR3 region has the DNA TGCGCCAGCAGCCAGGCCACTAGCGGACAGAACACCGGGGAGCTGTTTTTT. As protein: CASSQATSGQNTGELFF. The V call is TRBV4-3, the J call TRBJ2-2; 8 nucleotides agree with TRBD2. CDR3 length equals 17 residues. The J segment lost 1 base and the V segment lost 3 bases, leaving 7 bases of the junction unmatched. Germline loops: CDR1 LGHNA, CDR2 YSLEER.

This clonotype occurred a few times. This sequence joins TRBV20-1 and TRBJ1-1; D gene ambiguous. V shed 5 bases and J shed 1 base, with 11 bases lying between them. The CDR3 has 13 residues. Germline V gene lookup returns CDR1 DFQATT and CDR2 SNEGSKA (reference sequence). The CDR3 nucleotides are TGCAGTGCTCCCCCGTCTCCGAACACTGAAGCTTTCTTT. As protein: CSAPPSPNTEAFF.

Details on this clonotype: This may stem from a read error, because a much larger clone lies one nucleotide away. The rearrangement uses TRBV20-1 and TRBJ2-1; D tentatively reads TRBD1 or TRBD2 (5 bases each). This CDR3 spans 12 amino acids. The V and J ends lost 6 bases and 9 bases respectively, with 15 bases between them. The germline V gene has CDR1 DFQATT and CDR2 SNEGSKA (reference sequence). CDR3 coding DNA: TGCAGTGCCGCGACAGAGGGTGGTGAGCAGTTCTTC. Translation: CSAATEGGEQFF.

This clonotype was seen many times. CDR3 loop: CASSLGGPNQPQHF. CDR3 in DNA: TGCGCCAGCAGCTTGGGGGGACCCAATCAGCCCCAGCATTTT. The rearrangement joins TRBV5-1 to TRBJ1-5; D is possibly TRBD1 (5 bases). Germline V gene lookup returns CDR1 SGHRS and CDR2 YFSETQ. Trimming removed 0 bases from V and 3 bases from J, with 7 bases in between. There are 14 residues in the CDR3.

The chain employs TRBV10-3 and TRBJ1-5; D is unclear. CDR1 ENHRY and CDR2 SYGVKD come from the germline V gene. CDR3 length: 15 residues. With 3 bases removed from V and 0 bases from J, the gap between germline ends came to 9 bases. The CDR3 sequence: CAISEPVDSNQPQHF. The CDR3 region has the DNA TGTGCCATCAGTGAACCCGTAGATAGCAATCAGCCCCAGCATTTT.

In regard to this clonotype: A read error may be the cause here, since a much bigger clone is one base away. This sequence joins TRBV12-3 or TRBV12-4 and TRBJ2-1; TRBD1 might be the D (6 bases). The CDR3 is 11 amino acids. The CDR3 DNA is TGTGCCGGCAGCCTTGGACAGATAGTGTTCTTC. It specifies CAGSLGQIVFF.

This chain links TRBV29-1 with TRBJ2-7; tentative D call: TRBD1 (6 bases). CDR1 is SQVTM and CDR2 is ANQGSEA in the germline V gene. Deletions cut 7 bases from V and 7 bases from J, with 20 bases between. This CDR3 has 13 residues. The CDR3 coding sequence is TGCAGCGCCGGACAGTTTGAATACAATGAGCAGTACTTC. It translates to CSAGQFEYNEQYF.

This clonotype was seen only a few times. This chain connects TRBV10-3 to TRBJ2-3; possible D gene TRBD1, 5 bases. The germline CDR1 and CDR2 sequences are ENHRY and SYGVKD. The CDR3 contains 15 residues. V lost 0 bases, J lost 0 bases, and 7 bases lay in between. The CDR3 region has the DNA TGTGCCATCAGTGAGTCTAGGGGCAGCACAGATACGCAGTATTTT. Its translation is CAISESRGSTDTQYF.

Remarks on this clonotype: The junction differs from germline at one of its ends, possibly a read error. The V gene is TRBV5-1, the J gene TRBJ2-5; no firm D call. The CDR3 is 15 amino acids. The germline V gene encodes CDR1 SGHRS and CDR2 YFSETQ. The CDR3 DNA sequence: TGCACCAGCAGCTTGGGTGGTGGGAACCAAGAGACCCAGTACTTC. It is translated as CTSSLGGGNQETQYF.